This T cell receptor (beta chain) came from a study of blood T cell repertoires in COVID-19. Study-wide context: T cells, B-cell-depleted T cells, or PBMCs provided the cDNA or gDNA that served as material.

The method was immunoSEQ multiplex PCR; TCRdb's version includes in-frame clones alone and lacks a portion of them. The sample contains roughly 250,000 clones, around 90% of which appear only once. This CDR3 comprises 14 residues. The germline V gene has CDR1 SGDLS and CDR2 YYNGEE. V lost 0 bases and J 7 bases, leaving 12 bases between the germline ends. Sequencing used peripheral blood. This chain links TRBV9 with TRBJ2-3; tentatively, D is TRBD2 (6 bases). This sequence was found in a woman between 25 and 40 years old with acute or convalescent COVID-19. The CDR3 sequence is CASSVAGTLNTQYF. The DNA of the CDR3 is TGTGCCAGCAGCGTAGCTGGGACTCTGAATACGCAGTATTTT.